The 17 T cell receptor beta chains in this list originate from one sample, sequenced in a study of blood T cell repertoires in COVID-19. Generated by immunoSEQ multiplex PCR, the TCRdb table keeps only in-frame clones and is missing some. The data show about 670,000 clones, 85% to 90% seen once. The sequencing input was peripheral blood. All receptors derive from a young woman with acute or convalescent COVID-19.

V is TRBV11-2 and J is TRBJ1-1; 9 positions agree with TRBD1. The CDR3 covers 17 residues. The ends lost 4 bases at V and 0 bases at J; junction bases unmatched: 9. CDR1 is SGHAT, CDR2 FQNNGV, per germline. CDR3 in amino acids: CASSSRGTGLMNTEAFF. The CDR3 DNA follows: TGTGCCAGCAGCTCTCGGGGGACAGGGTTAATGAACACTGAAGCTTTCTTT.

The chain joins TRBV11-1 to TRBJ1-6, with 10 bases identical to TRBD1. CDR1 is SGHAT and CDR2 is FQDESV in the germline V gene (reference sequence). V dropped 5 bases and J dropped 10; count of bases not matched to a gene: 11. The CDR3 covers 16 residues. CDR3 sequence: CASSPQPGQGISPLHF. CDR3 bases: TGTGCCAGCAGCCCACAGCCGGGACAGGGGATCTCACCCCTCCACTTT.

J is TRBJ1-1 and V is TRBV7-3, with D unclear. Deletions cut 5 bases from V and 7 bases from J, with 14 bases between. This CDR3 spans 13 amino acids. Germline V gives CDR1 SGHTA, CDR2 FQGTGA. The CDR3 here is CASSIRPEGEAFF. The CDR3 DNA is TGTGCCAGCAGCATTCGTCCGGAGGGTGAAGCTTTCTTT.

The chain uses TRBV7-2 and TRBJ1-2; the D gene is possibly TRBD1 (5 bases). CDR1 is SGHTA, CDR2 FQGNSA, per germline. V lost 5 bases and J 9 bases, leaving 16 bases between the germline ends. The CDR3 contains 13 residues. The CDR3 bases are TGTGCCAGCAGCCCTAACCCCCAGGGTCGCTACACCTTC. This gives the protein CASSPNPQGRYTF.

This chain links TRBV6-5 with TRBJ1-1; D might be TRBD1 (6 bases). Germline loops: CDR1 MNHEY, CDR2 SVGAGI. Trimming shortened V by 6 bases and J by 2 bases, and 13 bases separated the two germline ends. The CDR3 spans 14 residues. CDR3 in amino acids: CASRADRLNTEAFF. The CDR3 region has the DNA TGTGCCAGCAGAGCCGACAGGCTTAACACTGAAGCTTTCTTT.

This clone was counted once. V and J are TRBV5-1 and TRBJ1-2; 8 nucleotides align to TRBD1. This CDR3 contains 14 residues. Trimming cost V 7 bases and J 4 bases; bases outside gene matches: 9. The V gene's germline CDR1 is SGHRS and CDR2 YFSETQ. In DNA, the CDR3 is TGCGCCAGCCCTGACAGGGGAGGGATCTATGGCTACACCTTC. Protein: CASPDRGGIYGYTF.

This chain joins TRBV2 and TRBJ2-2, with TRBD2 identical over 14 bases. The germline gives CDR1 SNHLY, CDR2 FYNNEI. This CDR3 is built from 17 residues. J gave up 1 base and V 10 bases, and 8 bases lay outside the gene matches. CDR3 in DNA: TGTGCCACCATAGGACTAGCGGGGGGTGAGAACACCGGGGAGCTGTTTTTT. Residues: CATIGLAGGENTGELFF.

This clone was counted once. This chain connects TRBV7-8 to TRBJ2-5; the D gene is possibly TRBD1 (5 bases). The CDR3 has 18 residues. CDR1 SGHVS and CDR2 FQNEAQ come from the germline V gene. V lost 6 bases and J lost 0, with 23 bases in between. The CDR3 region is CASRNTSKGSWYQETQYF. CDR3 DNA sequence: TGTGCCAGCAGAAATACCTCTAAGGGGTCCTGGTACCAAGAGACCCAGTACTTC.

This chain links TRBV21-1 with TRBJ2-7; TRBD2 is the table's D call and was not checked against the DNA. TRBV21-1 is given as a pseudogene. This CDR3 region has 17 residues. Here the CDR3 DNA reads TGTGCCAGCAGCAACCCTAGAGGGCAGGGGACTACCTACGAGCAGTACTTC. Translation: CASSNPRGQGTTYEQYF.

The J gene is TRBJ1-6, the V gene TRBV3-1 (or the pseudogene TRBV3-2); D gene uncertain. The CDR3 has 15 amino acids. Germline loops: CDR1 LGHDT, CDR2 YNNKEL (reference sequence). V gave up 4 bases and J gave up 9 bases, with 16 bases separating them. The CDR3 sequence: CASSPIPGRSSPLHF. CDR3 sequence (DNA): TGTGCCAGCAGCCCGATCCCGGGGAGAAGTTCACCCCTCCACTTT.

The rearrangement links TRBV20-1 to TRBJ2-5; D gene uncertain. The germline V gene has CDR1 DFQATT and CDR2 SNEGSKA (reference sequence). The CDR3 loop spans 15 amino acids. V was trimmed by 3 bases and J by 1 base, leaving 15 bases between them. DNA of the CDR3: TGCAGTGCTAGTTTTGGCGGTTCTCTCCAAGAGACCCAGTACTTC. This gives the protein CSASFGGSLQETQYF.

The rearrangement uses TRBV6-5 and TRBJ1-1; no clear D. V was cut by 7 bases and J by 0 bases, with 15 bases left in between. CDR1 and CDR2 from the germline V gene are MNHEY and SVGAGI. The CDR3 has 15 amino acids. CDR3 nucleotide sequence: TGTGCCAGCAAGGTCGAGGGAACGGTGAACACTGAAGCTTTCTTT. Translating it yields CASKVEGTVNTEAFF.

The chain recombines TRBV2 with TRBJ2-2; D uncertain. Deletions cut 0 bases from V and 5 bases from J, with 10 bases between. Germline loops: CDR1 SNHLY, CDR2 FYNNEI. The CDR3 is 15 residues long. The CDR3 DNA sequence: TGTGCCAGCAGTGAAGCCACAGATTTTACCGGGGAGCTGTTTTTT. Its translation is CASSEATDFTGELFF.

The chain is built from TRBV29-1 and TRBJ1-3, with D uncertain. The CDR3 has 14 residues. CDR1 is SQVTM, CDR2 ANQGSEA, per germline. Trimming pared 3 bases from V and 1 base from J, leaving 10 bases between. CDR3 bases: TGCAGCGTTGACGAGGGCTCGTCTGGAAACACCATATATTTT. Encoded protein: CSVDEGSSGNTIYF.

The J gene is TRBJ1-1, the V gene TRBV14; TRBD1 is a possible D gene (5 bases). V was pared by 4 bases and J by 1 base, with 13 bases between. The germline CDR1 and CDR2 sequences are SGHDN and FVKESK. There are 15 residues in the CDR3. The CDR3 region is CASSPLQESNTEAFF. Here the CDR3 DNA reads TGTGCCAGCAGCCCCTTACAGGAGTCGAACACTGAAGCTTTCTTT.

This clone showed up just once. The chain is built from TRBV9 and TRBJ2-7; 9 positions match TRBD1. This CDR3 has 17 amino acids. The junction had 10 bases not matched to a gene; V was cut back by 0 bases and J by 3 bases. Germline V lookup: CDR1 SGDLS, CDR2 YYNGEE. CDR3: CASSVEARTGAFYEQYF. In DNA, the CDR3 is TGTGCCAGCAGCGTAGAAGCGAGGACAGGGGCTTTCTACGAGCAGTACTTC.

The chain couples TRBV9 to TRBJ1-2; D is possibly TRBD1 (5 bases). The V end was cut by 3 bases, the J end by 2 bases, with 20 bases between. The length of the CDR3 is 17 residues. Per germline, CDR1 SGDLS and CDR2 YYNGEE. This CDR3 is CASSGGGAGPKNYGYTF. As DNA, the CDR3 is TGTGCCAGCAGCGGCGGGGGAGCGGGCCCTAAAAACTATGGCTACACCTTC.